These 12 T cell receptor beta chains were sequenced from one sample in a study of shared clonotypes between healthy human individuals. Profiling relied on immunoSEQ multiplex PCR, and the TCRdb table lists in-frame clones only, not all of them. The sample yields 2 million or so clones, 85% to 95% seen once. Specimen: naive CD4+ T cells sorted from blood. Stated subset: CD45RA+ positively selected. Every receptor here comes from a man aged 18 to 30 in good health.

This chain links TRBV2 with TRBJ2-7; 11 nucleotides align to TRBD1. Germline assignment: CDR1 SNHLY and CDR2 FYNNEI. The V gene end was trimmed by 10 bases and the J gene end by 7 bases; junction bases not matched to a gene: 9. This CDR3 contains 13 residues. The CDR3 DNA follows: TGTGCCACCGCCGGGACAGGGGGATGGGAGCAGTACTTC. It translates to CATAGTGGWEQYF.

The chain couples TRBV28 to TRBJ1-2, with D unclear. Germline CDR1 and CDR2: MDHEN and SYDVKM. The CDR3 consists of 14 residues. V was trimmed by 5 bases and J by 5 bases, leaving 15 bases between them. In nucleotides, the CDR3 is TGTGCCAGCAGTCTCGTGCAGGCCGTGTATGGCTACACCTTC. Residues: CASSLVQAVYGYTF.

Turning to this clone: This is likely a read error, given that the CDR3 carries no conserved phenylalanine or tryptophan at its end. This chain joins TRBV28 and TRBJ1-1; D is perhaps TRBD1 (6 bases). CDR1 MDHEN and CDR2 SYDVKM come from the germline V gene. V lost 2 bases and J 5 bases, leaving 15 bases between the germline ends. The CDR3 consists of 15 residues. The CDR3 bases are TGTGCCAGCAGTTTAGTTGGGGGGCGTGAGACTGAAGCTTTCTCT. This codes for CASSLVGGRETEAFS.

The CDR3 loop is CASSLQGHNEQYF. In DNA, the CDR3 is TGTGCCAGCAGCCTACAGGGGCACAACGAGCAGTACTTC. The chain employs TRBV27 and TRBJ2-7; the match to TRBD1 covers 7 bases. Germline V gene data show CDR1 as MNHEY and CDR2 as SMNVEV (reference sequence). The junction had 7 bases not matched to a gene; V was cut back by 6 bases and J by 5 bases. The CDR3 consists of 13 residues.

The chain has TRBV6-5 and TRBJ1-6; tentative D call: TRBD1 (6 bases). The CDR3 contains 13 residues. The germline V gene encodes CDR1 MNHEY and CDR2 SVGAGI. The V end was cut by 0 bases, the J end by 15 bases, with 12 bases between. The CDR3 DNA follows: TGTGCCAGCAGTTACTCAGGAGCAGGGGACCTCCACTTT. This codes for CASSYSGAGDLHF.

This clone was observed a single time. The rearrangement links TRBV28 to TRBJ1-5, with D unresolved. The length of the CDR3 is 12 residues. The germline V and J ends were trimmed by 2 bases and 5 bases, with 4 bases remaining between them. The germline gives CDR1 MDHEN, CDR2 SYDVKM. CDR3 nucleotides: TGTGCCAGCAGTTTAAACGATCAGCCCCAGCATTTT. Protein: CASSLNDQPQHF.

This clone appeared once. The rearrangement uses TRBV6-6 and TRBJ1-1, with TRBD1 identical over 10 bases. The germline gives CDR1 MNHNY, CDR2 SVGAGI (reference sequence). The V segment lost 6 bases and the J segment 1 base; nucleotides outside the gene matches: 8. The CDR3 consists of 16 residues. Here the CDR3 reads CASSEGQGMGNTEAFF. As DNA, the CDR3 is TGTGCCAGCAGCGAGGGACAGGGGATGGGGAACACTGAAGCTTTCTTT.

V usage is TRBV11-2 and J usage is TRBJ2-3; the D is unclear. The germline CDR1 and CDR2 sequences are SGHAT and FQNNGV. This CDR3 spans 11 amino acids. Trimming took 3 bases from V and 6 from J, leaving 4 bases between them. The CDR3, as DNA: TGTGCCAGCAGCTTCCCCGATACGCAGTATTTT. Its protein is CASSFPDTQYF.

Note on this clone: It may be a read error: a sequence one base away is much more abundant. The chain links TRBV19 to TRBJ1-1, with TRBD1 identical over 7 bases. Germline values: CDR1 LNHDA, CDR2 SQIVND (reference sequence). The V and J ends lost 9 bases and 1 base, in that order; junction bases with no gene match: 8. CDR3 size: 14 residues. CDR3 coding DNA: TGTGCCAGCAGCTTGGGACAGAAGAACACTGAAGCTTTCTTT. This translates into CASSLGQKNTEAFF. Filled out from reference TRBV19 and TRBJ1-1, the complete variable domain reads DGGITQSPKYLFRKEGQNVTLSCEQNLNHDAMYWYRQDPGQGLRLIYYSQIVNDFQKGDIAEGYSVSREKKESFPLTVTSAQKNPTAFYLCASSLGQKNTEAFFGQGTRLTVV.

This chain links TRBV5-6 with TRBJ2-7; 9 positions match TRBD2. Trimming cost V 4 bases and J 4 bases; bases outside gene matches: 9. The CDR3 contains 15 residues. Germline V gene lookup returns CDR1 SGHDT and CDR2 YYEEEE. CDR3: CASSLRGLALYEQYF. The CDR3 nucleotides read TGTGCCAGCAGCCTGAGGGGACTAGCCCTATACGAGCAGTACTTC.

The rearrangement uses TRBV6-5 and TRBJ2-3; 9 bases align to TRBD2. Germline V lookup: CDR1 MNHEY, CDR2 SVGAGI. This CDR3 is 15 amino acids long. V was clipped by 5 bases and J by 2 bases; unmatched bases: 5. The CDR3 DNA is TGTGCCAGCAGTCGTAGCGGGAGACCCACAGATACGCAGTATTTT. Translating gives CASSRSGRPTDTQYF.

V usage is TRBV27 and J usage is TRBJ2-3; TRBD1 aligns across 7 bases. There are 15 residues in the CDR3. CDR1 is MNHEY, CDR2 SMNVEV, per germline (reference sequence). Trimming took 6 bases from V and 0 from J; bases not matched to a gene: 6. CDR3 protein: CASSLQGQSTDTQYF. CDR3 in DNA: TGTGCCAGCAGCCTACAGGGGCAGAGCACAGATACGCAGTATTTT.